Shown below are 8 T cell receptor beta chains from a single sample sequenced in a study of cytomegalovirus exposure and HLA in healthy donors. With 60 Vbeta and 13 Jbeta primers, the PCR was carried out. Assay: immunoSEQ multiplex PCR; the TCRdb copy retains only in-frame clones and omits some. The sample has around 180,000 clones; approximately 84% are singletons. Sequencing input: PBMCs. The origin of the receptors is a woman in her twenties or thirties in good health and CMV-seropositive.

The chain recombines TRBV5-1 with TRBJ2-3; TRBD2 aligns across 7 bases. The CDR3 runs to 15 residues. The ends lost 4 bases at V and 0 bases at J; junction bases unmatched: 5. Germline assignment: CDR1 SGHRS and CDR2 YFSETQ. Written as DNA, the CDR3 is TGCGCCAGCAGCGCCAGCGGGGCGAGCACAGATACGCAGTATTTT. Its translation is CASSASGASTDTQYF.

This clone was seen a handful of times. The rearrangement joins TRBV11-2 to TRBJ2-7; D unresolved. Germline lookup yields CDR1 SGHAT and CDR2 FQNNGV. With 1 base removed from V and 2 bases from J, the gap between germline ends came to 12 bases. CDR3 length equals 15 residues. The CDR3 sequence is CASSLGGGLPYEQYF. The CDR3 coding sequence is TGTGCCAGCAGCTTAGGCGGCGGCCTTCCCTACGAGCAGTACTTC.

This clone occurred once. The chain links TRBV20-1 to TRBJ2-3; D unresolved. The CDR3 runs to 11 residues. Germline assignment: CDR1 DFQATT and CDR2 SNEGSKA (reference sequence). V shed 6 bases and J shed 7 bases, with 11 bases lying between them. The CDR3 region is CSALSLNTQYF. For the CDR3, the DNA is TGCAGTGCCCTTAGCCTTAATACGCAGTATTTT.

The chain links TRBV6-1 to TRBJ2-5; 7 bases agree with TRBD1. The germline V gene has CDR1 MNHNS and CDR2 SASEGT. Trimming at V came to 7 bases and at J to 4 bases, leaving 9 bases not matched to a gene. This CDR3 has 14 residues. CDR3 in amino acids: CASTFEGAGETQYF. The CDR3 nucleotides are TGTGCCAGCACCTTCGAGGGGGCGGGAGAGACCCAGTACTTC.

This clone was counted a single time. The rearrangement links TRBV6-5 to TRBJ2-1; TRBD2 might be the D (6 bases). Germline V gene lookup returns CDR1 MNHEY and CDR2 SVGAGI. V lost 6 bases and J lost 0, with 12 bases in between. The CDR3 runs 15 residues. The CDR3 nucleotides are TGTGCCAGCAGAAGGTCCGGGAGCTCCTACAATGAGCAGTTCTTC. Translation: CASRRSGSSYNEQFF.

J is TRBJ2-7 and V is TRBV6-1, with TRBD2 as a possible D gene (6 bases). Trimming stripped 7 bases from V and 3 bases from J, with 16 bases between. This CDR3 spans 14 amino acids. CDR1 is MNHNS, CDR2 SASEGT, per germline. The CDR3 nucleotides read TGTGCCAGCACCATCGGAGGGATAGACTACGAGCAGTACTTC. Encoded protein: CASTIGGIDYEQYF.

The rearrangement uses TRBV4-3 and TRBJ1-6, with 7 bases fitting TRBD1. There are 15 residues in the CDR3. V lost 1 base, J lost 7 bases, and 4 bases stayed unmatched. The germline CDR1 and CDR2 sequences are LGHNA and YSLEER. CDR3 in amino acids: CASSQAGTENSPLHF. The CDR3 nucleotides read TGCGCCAGCAGCCAAGCAGGGACAGAGAATTCACCCCTCCACTTT.

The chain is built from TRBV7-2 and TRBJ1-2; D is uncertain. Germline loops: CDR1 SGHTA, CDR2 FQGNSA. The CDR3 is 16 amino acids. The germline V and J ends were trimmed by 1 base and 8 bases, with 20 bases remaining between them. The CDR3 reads CASSLGVGVLGEGYTF. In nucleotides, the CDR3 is TGTGCCAGCAGCTTAGGGGTTGGGGTCCTTGGGGAGGGCTACACCTTC.